Given below is one T cell receptor beta chain in context. Antigen unknown. The assay was immunoSEQ multiplex PCR, and TCRdb's table has in-frame clones only and misses some. In the table there are over 10,000 clones, about half of which are singletons. CDR3 size: 15 residues. Germline V CDR1 and CDR2: LNHNV, YYDKDF (reference sequence). With 5 bases clipped from V and 5 bases from J, the junction kept 7 bases outside the gene matches. The data are from a study of T cell clonotyping in hematopoietic cell transplantation. Whole-study findings and limits: Higher Inverse Simpson Index values in graft donor and pretransplant recipient predicted broader posttransplant TCR diversity.

Sequenced material: peripheral blood mononuclear cells. This sequence joins TRBV15 and TRBJ2-1; TRBD1 agrees at 9 bases. This sequence was found in a man aged 45-65 years in good health. Some clones in this sample may be carry-over from other donors' samples. CDR3 region: CATSRVRQGDNEQFF. CDR3 coding DNA: TGTGCCACCAGCCGAGTAAGACAGGGGGACAATGAGCAGTTCTTC.